This T cell receptor beta chain is from a study of blood T cell repertoires in COVID-19. Study context: In each case, the material was cDNA or gDNA derived from T cells, B-cell-depleted T cells, or PBMCs.

This clone was picked up one time. Germline V lookup: CDR1 SGHRS, CDR2 YFSETQ. Trimming took 0 bases from V and 0 from J; bases not matched to a gene: 17. The CDR3 has 21 residues. Everyone who took part was roughly 18 to 89 years old, and they came from about two dozen US areas. Resolution of symptoms, clearance, or two negative PCRs was present in recovered Cohort 3 donors. Measured with immunoSEQ multiplex PCR; TCRdb has only the in-frame clones, and not every one. The profile covers some 200,000 clones, with more than 75% appearing a single time and around 15% taken by the ten largest. The V gene is TRBV5-1, the J gene TRBJ2-1; 8 nucleotides align to TRBD2. This receptor was identified in a woman in her fifties or sixties who had recovered from COVID-19. The material sequenced was PBMCs or T cells enriched from blood (not recorded which). The CDR3 DNA reads as TGCGCCAGCAGCTTGGGTCAAGGGCGGGAGGCCCCAATTAGCTCCTACAATGAGCAGTTCTTC. Translating it yields CASSLGQGREAPISSYNEQFF. Full variable domain (remainder filled in from reference TRBV5-1 and TRBJ2-1): KAGVTQTPRYLIKTRGQQVTLSCSPISGHRSVSWYQQTPGQGLQFLFEYFSETQRNKGNFPGRFSGRQFSNSRSEMNVSTLELGDSALYLCASSLGQGREAPISSYNEQFFGPGTRLTVL.